These T cell receptor delta chains were read from a single sample in a study of Vδ1+ human thymocytes. TCRdb reanalysed the multiplex PCR reads via CATT. In the table there are just under 55,000 delta-chain clones, roughly 15% of which are singletons. Sequences were obtained from Vdelta1+ gamma-delta thymocytes from the thymus. These TCRs come from a boy in the first two years of life who had congenital heart surgery. The CDR3 runs from the conserved cysteine through the conserved F or W. The order of the fields is J gene, clone size, D gene, V gene, CDR3 protein, CDR3 DNA. D genes are given only for firm matches. A row's size may be missing; if present it is once, few, many or a size class.

>TRDJ1|-|-|TRDV1
CALGEKGRPGGITDKLIF
TGTGCTCTTGGGGAAAAAGGACGTCCCGGGGGTATTACCGATAAACTCATCTTT
>TRDJ1|-|TRDD3|TRDV2
CACDTSLSTGGHTDKLIF
TGTGCCTGTGACACGAGCCTGAGTACTGGGGGACACACCGATAAACTCATCTTT
>TRDJ1|-|TRDD3|TRDV1
CALGELSTPAVLGDFTDKLIF
TGTGCTCTTGGGGAACTCTCTACGCCGGCGGTACTGGGGGATTTTACCGATAAACTCATCTTT
>TRDJ1|few|TRDD3|TRDV1
CALGVFSTGGYKLDKLIF
TGTGCTCTTGGGGTATTTTCTACTGGGGGATATAAACTGGATAAACTCATCTTT
>TRDJ1|few|-|TRDV1
CALGVRPSPVGYATDKLIF
TGTGCTCTTGGGGTGCGGCCTTCCCCAGTAGGATACGCCACCGATAAACTCATCTTT
>TRDJ1|-|-|TRDV1
CALGENVLQGWGSGADKLIF
TGTGCTCTTGGGGAAAACGTCCTACAAGGCTGGGGGTCAGGGGCCGATAAACTCATCTTT
>TRDJ1|medium-sized|TRDD3|TRDV2
CACDTTGGYVRADKLIF
TGTGCCTGTGACACGACTGGGGGATACGTACGGGCCGATAAACTCATCTTT
>TRDJ1|few|TRDD3|TRDV1
CALGEIPYWGIQTDKLIF
TGTGCTCTTGGGGAAATCCCGTACTGGGGGATTCAAACCGATAAACTCATCTTT
>TRDJ1|-|-|TRDV1
CALGELGSKLTF
TGTGCTCTTGGGGAACTAGGGAGTAAACTCACCTTT
>TRDJ1|few|TRDD3|TRDV1
CALGELGNLAGGSFGKLIF
TGTGCTCTTGGGGAACTTGGGAATTTGGCTGGGGGATCCTTCGGGAAACTCATCTTT
>TRDJ1|few|-|TRDV1
CALGDTGLYTDKLIF
TGTGCTCTTGGGGATACAGGGTTGTACACCGATAAACTCATCTTT
>TRDJ1|once|TRDD3|TRDV1
CALGGPSSRTGGYKLIF
TGTGCTCTTGGGGGGCCTTCATCACGTACTGGGGGGTATAAACTCATCTTT
>TRDJ1|few|TRDD3|TRDV1
CALGELTGDTLTDKLIF
TGTGCTCTTGGGGAACTCACAGGGGATACCCTCACCGATAAACTCATCTTT
>TRDJ1|few|TRDD3|TRDV1
CALGEVSWRGARTGGYSNTDKLIF
TGTGCTCTTGGGGAAGTCTCCTGGCGAGGGGCCCGTACTGGGGGATATTCGAACACCGATAAACTCATCTTT
>TRDJ1|-|-|TRDV1
CALGEPPHRYWDITDKLIF
TGTGCTCTTGGGGAACCCCCCCATCGATACTGGGATATTACCGATAAACTCATCTTT
>TRDJ1|-|-|TRDV1
CALGESFPFRSDKLIF
TGTGCTCTTGGGGAGAGCTTCCCCTTTCGATCCGATAAACTCATCTTT
>TRDJ1|few|TRDD3|TRDV1
CALGELQLGDYTDKLIF
TGTGCTCTTGGGGAGCTCCAGCTGGGGGATTACACCGATAAACTCATCTTT
>TRDJ1|-|TRDD3|TRDV1
CALGERYKLGDNADKLIF
TGTGCTCTTGGGGAACGATACAAGCTGGGGGATAACGCCGATAAACTCATCTTT
>TRDJ1|-|-|TRDV1
CALGERSYEGPFVYTDKLIF
TGTGCTCTTGGGGAAAGGTCCTACGAGGGCCCCTTTGTGTACACCGATAAACTCATCTTT
>TRDJ1|few|-|TRDV1
CALGELRRLGAFLRPWGDNTDKLIF
TGTGCTCTTGGGGAACTAAGAAGGCTGGGGGCCTTCCTACGTCCCTGGGGGGATAATACCGATAAACTCATCTTT
>TRDJ1|-|TRDD3|TRDV1
CALGEIWGIPTYTDKLIF
TGTGCTCTTGGGGAAATTTGGGGGATACCCACGTACACCGATAAACTCATCTTT
>TRDJ1|-|TRDD3|TRDV1
CALGESEGLLGDTTDKLIF
TGTGCTCTTGGGGAATCAGAGGGGTTACTGGGGGACACAACCGATAAACTCATCTTT
>TRDJ3|-|-|TRDV2
CACDTSGCPSSWDTRQMFF
TGTGCCTGCGACACTTCTGGGTGTCCAAGCTCCTGGGACACCCGACAGATGTTTTTC
>TRDJ1|-|TRDD3|TRDV1
CALGEYWGIQPSLRLIF
TGTGCTCTTGGGGAGTACTGGGGGATACAGCCGAGTTTGAGACTCATCTTT
>TRDJ1|-|TRDD3|TRDV1
CALGEMRSRQTGGYEAYTDKLIF
TGTGCTCTTGGGGAAATGCGTTCCCGTCAAACTGGGGGATACGAGGCGTACACCGATAAACTCATCTTT
>TRDJ1|few|TRDD3|TRDV1
CALGEQDPTGFSYWGRIYTDKLIF
TGTGCTCTTGGGGAACAGGATCCTACGGGCTTTTCATACTGGGGGAGAATATACACCGATAAACTCATCTTT
>TRDJ1|-|TRDD3|TRDV1
CALGGGPSLDWGTTDKLIF
TGTGCTCTTGGGGGCGGGCCTTCCTTAGACTGGGGGACCACCGATAAACTCATCTTT
>TRDJ1|-|TRDD3|TRDV1
CALGEGSPSAFGGYSNKLIF
TGTGCTCTTGGGGAAGGTTCGCCTTCCGCATTTGGGGGATACTCCAATAAACTCATCTTT
>TRDJ1|-|TRDD3|TRDV1
CALGEPSTGGYPHTDKLIF
TGTGCTCTTGGGGAACCCTCTACTGGGGGATACCCCCACACCGATAAACTCATCTTT
>TRDJ1|-|TRDD3|TRDV1
CALGDYWGIRDTDKLIF
TGTGCTCTTGGGGATTACTGGGGGATAAGGGACACCGATAAACTCATCTTT
>TRDJ1|few|TRDD3|TRDV1
CALGELDYGGGPTGGHNTDKLIF
TGTGCTCTTGGGGAGCTAGATTATGGTGGTGGGCCGACTGGGGGTCACAACACCGATAAACTCATCTTT
>TRDJ1|few|TRDD3|TRDV1
CALVSGSGGYARSDKLIF
TGTGCTCTTGTGTCGGGTTCTGGGGGATACGCGAGGAGCGATAAACTCATCTTT
>TRDJ1|-|TRDD3|TRDV1
CALGEWASLLGDKADKLIF
TGTGCTCTTGGGGAATGGGCCTCCCTACTGGGGGATAAAGCCGATAAACTCATCTTT
>TRDJ1|-|-|TRDV1
CALGGLEPCPDKLIF
TGTGCTCTTGGGGGACTGGAGCCTTGCCCCGATAAACTCATCTTT
>TRDJ1|few|TRDD3|TRDV1
CALANKRILGDTSDKLIF
TGTGCTCTTGCCAATAAGCGCATACTGGGGGATACGAGCGATAAACTCATCTTT
>TRDJ1|few|TRDD3|TRDV1
CALGEILGDPSDKLIF
TGTGCTCTTGGGGAAATACTGGGGGATCCCTCGGATAAACTCATCTTT
>TRDJ1|-|-|TRDV1
CALGDPSSWGYTDKLIF
TGTGCTCTTGGGGATCCTTCCTCCTGGGGGTATACCGATAAACTCATCTTT
>TRDJ1|-|TRDD3|TRDV1
CALGTSHSPPGAAFLRPNWGIRLYTDKLIF
TGTGCTCTTGGGACGTCTCACTCTCCCCCGGGCGCGGCCTTCCTACGCCCTAACTGGGGGATACGCTTGTACACCGATAAACTCATCTTT
>TRDJ1|few|TRDD3|TRDV1
CALGEPGGAYWGADKLIF
TGTGCTCTTGGGGAACCAGGTGGTGCCTACTGGGGGGCCGATAAACTCATCTTT
>TRDJ1|-|-|TRDV1
CALGLGVYTDKLIF
TGTGCTCTTGGCTTGGGGGTATACACCGATAAACTCATCTTT
>TRDJ1|few|TRDD3|TRDV1
CALGELKPTSLLVLGVTDKLIF
TGTGCTCTTGGGGAACTAAAACCTACGTCCCTCCTTGTACTGGGGGTCACCGATAAACTCATCTTT
>TRDJ2|-|-|TRDV1
CALGDRGDGVRLIAQLFF
TGTGCTCTTGGGGATCGGGGTGATGGGGTCCGTTTGATAGCACAACTCTTCTTT
>TRDJ1|-|TRDD3|TRDV1
CALGEPPSFPILGDIRGHTDKLIF
TGTGCTCTTGGGGAACCTCCTTCTTTTCCTATCCTGGGGGATATAAGGGGGCACACCGATAAACTCATCTTT
>TRDJ1|few|-|TRDV1
CALGEAFPSGTGSDKLIF
TGTGCTCTTGGGGAAGCCTTTCCGAGCGGTACTGGGTCCGATAAACTCATCTTT
>TRDJ1|-|TRDD3|TRDV3
CAFFNPTLLGDTPWYTAKLIF
TGTGCCTTCTTTAATCCTACCCTACTGGGGGATACCCCGTGGTACACCGCTAAACTCATCTTT
>TRDJ1|few|-|TRDV1
CALGELHTDKLIF
TGTGCTCTTGGGGAACTACACACCGATAAACTCATCTTT
>TRDJ1|few|-|TRDV1
CALGPGGPSDKLIF
TGTGCTCTTGGACCGGGCGGTCCCTCCGATAAACTCATCTTT
>TRDJ1|few|TRDD3|TRDV1
CALGERATANPFWGIRVIDKLIF
TGTGCTCTTGGGGAAAGGGCAACCGCTAATCCCTTCTGGGGGATACGCGTAATCGATAAACTCATCTTT
>TRDJ1|-|-|TRDV1
CALGELLGEGGNTDKLIF
TGTGCTCTTGGGGAACTTTTGGGCGAGGGGGGCAACACCGATAAACTCATCTTT
>TRDJ1|few|TRDD3|TRDV1
CALGPAFLLYWGIPSDKLIF
TGTGCTCTTGGGCCCGCCTTCCTACTTTACTGGGGGATACCTTCCGATAAACTCATCTTT
>TRDJ1|few|-|TRDV1
CALGAGCYTDKLIF
TGTGCTCTTGGGGCCGGGTGTTACACCGATAAACTCATCTTT
>TRDJ1|few|-|TRDV1
CALGELTSSLSLTSGWDYTDKLIF
TGTGCTCTTGGGGAACTTACAAGTTCCTTGTCCCTTACTTCCGGCTGGGATTACACCGATAAACTCATCTTT